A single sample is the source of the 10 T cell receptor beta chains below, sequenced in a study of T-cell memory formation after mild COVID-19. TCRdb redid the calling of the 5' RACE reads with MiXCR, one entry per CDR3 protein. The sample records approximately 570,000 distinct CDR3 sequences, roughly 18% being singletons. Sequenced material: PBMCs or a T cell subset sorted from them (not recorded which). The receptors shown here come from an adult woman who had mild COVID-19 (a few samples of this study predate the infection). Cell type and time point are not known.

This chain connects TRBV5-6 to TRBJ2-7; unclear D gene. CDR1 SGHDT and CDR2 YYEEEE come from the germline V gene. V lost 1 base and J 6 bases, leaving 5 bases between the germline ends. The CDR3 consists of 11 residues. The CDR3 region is CASSLSFEQYF. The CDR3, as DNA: TGTGCCAGCAGCTTGAGTTTCGAGCAGTACTTC.

The CDR3 nucleotides are TGTGCCAGCAGTCCCTGGACTAGCGGGAGAGGAGATACGCAGTATTTT. Protein product: CASSPWTSGRGDTQYF. J is TRBJ2-3 and V is TRBV27; 13 bases line up with TRBD2. After removal of 5 bases from V and 5 bases from J, the junction contained 7 bases not matched to a gene. The CDR3 is 16 residues long. The germline V gene has CDR1 MNHEY and CDR2 SMNVEV (reference sequence).

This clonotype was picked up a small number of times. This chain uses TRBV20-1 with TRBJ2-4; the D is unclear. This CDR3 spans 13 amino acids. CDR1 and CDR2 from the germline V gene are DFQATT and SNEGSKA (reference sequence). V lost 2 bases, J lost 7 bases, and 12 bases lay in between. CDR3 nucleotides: TGCAGTGCTAGAAAGAACTCAGCCAACATTCAGTACTTC. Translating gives CSARKNSANIQYF.

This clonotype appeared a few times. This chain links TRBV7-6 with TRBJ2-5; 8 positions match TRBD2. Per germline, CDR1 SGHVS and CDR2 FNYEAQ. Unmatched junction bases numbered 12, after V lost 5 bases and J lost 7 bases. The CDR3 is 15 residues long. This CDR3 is CASSPAIGREVTQYF. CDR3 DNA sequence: TGTGCCAGCAGCCCCGCCATTGGGCGGGAGGTGACCCAGTACTTC.

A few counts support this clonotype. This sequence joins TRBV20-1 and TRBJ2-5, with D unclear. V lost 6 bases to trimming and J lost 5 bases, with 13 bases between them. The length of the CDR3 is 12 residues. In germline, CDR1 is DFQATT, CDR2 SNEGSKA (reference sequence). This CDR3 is CSARKGDETQYF. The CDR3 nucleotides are TGCAGTGCACGGAAGGGCGACGAGACCCAGTACTTC.

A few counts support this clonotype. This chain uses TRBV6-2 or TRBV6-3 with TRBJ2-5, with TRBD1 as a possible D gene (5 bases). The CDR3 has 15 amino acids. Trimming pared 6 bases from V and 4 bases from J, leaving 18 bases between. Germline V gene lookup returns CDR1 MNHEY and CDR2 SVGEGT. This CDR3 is CASRRRTLWAETQYF. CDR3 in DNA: TGTGCCAGCAGACGCCGGACACTCTGGGCAGAGACCCAGTACTTC.

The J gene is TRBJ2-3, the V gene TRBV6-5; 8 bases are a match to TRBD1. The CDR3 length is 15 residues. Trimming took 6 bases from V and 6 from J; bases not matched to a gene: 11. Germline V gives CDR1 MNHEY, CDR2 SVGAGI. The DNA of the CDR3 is TGTGCCAGCAGCCCATTCAGGGGGCGGACGGATACGCAGTATTTT. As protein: CASSPFRGRTDTQYF.

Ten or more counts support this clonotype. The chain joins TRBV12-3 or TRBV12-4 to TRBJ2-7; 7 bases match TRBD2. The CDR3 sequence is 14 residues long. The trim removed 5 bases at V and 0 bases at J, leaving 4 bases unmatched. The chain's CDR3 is CASSRGLDSYEQYF. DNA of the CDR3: TGTGCCAGCAGTAGAGGACTAGACTCCTACGAGCAGTACTTC.

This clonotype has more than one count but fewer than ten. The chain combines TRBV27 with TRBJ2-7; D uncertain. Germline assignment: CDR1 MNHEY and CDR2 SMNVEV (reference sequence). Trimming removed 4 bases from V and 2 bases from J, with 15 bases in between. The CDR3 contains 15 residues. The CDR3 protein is CASSSRTGQTYEQYF. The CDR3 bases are TGTGCCAGCAGTTCCCGGACCGGGCAAACCTACGAGCAGTACTTC.

CDR3 sequence: CASSVERGSYEQYF. The CDR3 DNA reads TGTGCCAGCAGTGTCGAGCGGGGGTCCTACGAGCAGTACTTC. The chain uses TRBV2 and TRBJ2-7, with 8 positions matching TRBD2. The CDR3 runs 14 residues. Looked up from germline, CDR1 is SNHLY and CDR2 is FYNNEI. V shed 4 bases and J 1 base; nucleotides not matched to a gene: 3. The full variable domain, rest sourced from reference TRBV2 and TRBJ2-7, is EPEVTQTPSHQVTQMGQEVILRCVPISNHLYFYWYRQILGQKVEFLVSFYNNEISEKSEIFDDQFSVERPDGSNFTLKIRSTKLEDSAMYFCASSVERGSYEQYFGPGTRLTVT.